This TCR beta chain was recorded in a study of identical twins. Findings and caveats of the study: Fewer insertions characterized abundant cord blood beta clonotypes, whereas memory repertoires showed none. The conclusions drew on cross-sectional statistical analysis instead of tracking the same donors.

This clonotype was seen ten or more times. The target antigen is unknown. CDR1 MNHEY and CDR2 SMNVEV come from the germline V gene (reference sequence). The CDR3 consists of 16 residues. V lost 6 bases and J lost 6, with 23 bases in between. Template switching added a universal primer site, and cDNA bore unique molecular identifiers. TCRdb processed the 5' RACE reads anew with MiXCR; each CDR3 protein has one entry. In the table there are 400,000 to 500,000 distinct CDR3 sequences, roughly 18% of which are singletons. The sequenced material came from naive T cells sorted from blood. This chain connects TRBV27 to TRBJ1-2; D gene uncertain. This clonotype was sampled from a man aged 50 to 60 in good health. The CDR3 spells CASRRFGRAPLNGYTF. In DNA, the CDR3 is TGTGCCAGCAGGCGATTTGGGCGGGCCCCCTTAAATGGCTACACCTTC.